The 21 T cell receptor beta chains below were found in one sample sequenced in a study of CD8+ T cells in alopecia areata. Following extraction, RNA underwent reverse transcription to cDNA, which served as the sequencing template. Using immunoSEQ multiplex PCR, the repertoire was profiled, and TCRdb retains in-frame clones only, with some absent. In the table there are 150,000 or so clones, roughly 60% of which are singletons. Sequencing input: CD4+ T cells sorted from blood. These receptors all come from a human donor in good health.

The chain employs TRBV27 and TRBJ1-5, with unresolved D. Germline V gene sequence: CDR1 MNHEY, CDR2 SMNVEV (reference sequence). This CDR3 contains 14 residues. Between the trimmed V and J ends, which lost 6 bases and 0 bases, there was a span of 9 bases. This chain's CDR3 is CASSFAYSNQPQHF. For the CDR3, the DNA is TGTGCCAGCAGCTTTGCATATAGCAATCAGCCCCAGCATTTT.

The chain carries TRBV2 and TRBJ1-5; 7 nucleotides align to TRBD1. The CDR3 contains 13 residues. Unmatched junction bases numbered 7, after V lost 6 bases and J lost 8 bases. Germline values: CDR1 SNHLY, CDR2 FYNNEI. The CDR3 region has the DNA TGTGCCAGCAGCCGACAGGGAGAGGAGCCCCAGCATTTT. Its protein product is CASSRQGEEPQHF.

V is TRBV30 and J is TRBJ2-1; 15 bases are shared with TRBD2. Germline CDR1 and CDR2: GTSNPN and SVGIG (reference sequence). V gave up 4 bases and J gave up 6 bases; unmatched junction bases: 4. The CDR3 length is 15 residues. The CDR3 DNA is TGTGCCTGGACCACGGGACTAGCGGGAGGCAATGAGCAGTTCTTC. This sequence encodes CAWTTGLAGGNEQFF. Supplemented by reference TRBV30 and TRBJ2-1, the full variable domain reads SQTIHQWPATLVQPVGSPLSLECTVEGTSNPNLYWYRQAAGRGLQLLFYSVGIGQISSEVPQNLSASRPQDRQFILSSKKLLLSDSGFYLCAWTTGLAGGNEQFFGPGTRLTVL.

The rearrangement joins TRBV30 to TRBJ1-2; D remains ambiguous. V lost 4 bases and J lost 3, with 9 bases in between. The germline CDR1 and CDR2 sequences are GTSNPN and SVGIG (reference sequence). This CDR3 comprises 12 residues. The CDR3 region is CAWNEDYYGYTF. Written as DNA, the CDR3 is TGTGCCTGGAATGAAGACTACTATGGCTACACCTTC.

The genes are TRBV20-1 and TRBJ2-5, with D maybe TRBD2 (6 bases). V was clipped by 8 bases and J by 5 bases, with 12 bases between them. Per germline, CDR1 DFQATT and CDR2 SNEGSKA (reference sequence). The CDR3 has 11 residues. CDR3 region: CSKEGRETQYF. CDR3 in DNA: TGCAGTAAGGAGGGCCGGGAGACCCAGTACTTC.

The chain is built from TRBV29-1 and TRBJ1-1; D may be TRBD1 (6 bases). Germline V lookup: CDR1 SQVTM, CDR2 ANQGSEA. V lost 4 bases and J 0 bases, leaving 12 bases between the germline ends. The CDR3 is 14 residues long. The CDR3 nucleotides read TGCAGCGTTGGCGGTGGGGGCCTGAACACTGAAGCTTTCTTT. Protein product: CSVGGGGLNTEAFF.

The genes are TRBV6-5 and TRBJ1-2, with D possibly being TRBD1 (6 bases). Trimming removed 5 bases at V and 4 bases at J, with 14 bases between. The CDR3 is made up of 14 amino acids. Germline CDR1 MNHEY, CDR2 SVGAGI. CDR3: CASSRTDASYGYTF. In DNA, the CDR3 is TGTGCCAGCAGTCGGACAGATGCTTCCTATGGCTACACCTTC.

Only one count was recorded for this clone. The rearrangement joins TRBV2 to TRBJ1-3; D not resolved. Trimming stripped 5 bases from V and 0 bases from J, with 14 bases between. Germline V gene sequence: CDR1 SNHLY, CDR2 FYNNEI. The CDR3 has 16 amino acids. CDR3 region: CASSPNTPSSGNTIYF. The CDR3 DNA sequence: TGTGCCAGCAGTCCCAATACACCGTCCTCTGGAAACACCATATATTTT.

The CDR3 reads CASSRQSNQPQHF. Here the CDR3 DNA reads TGTGCCAGCAGCAGACAGAGCAATCAGCCCCAGCATTTT. V usage is TRBV4-2 and J usage is TRBJ1-5; D may be TRBD1 (5 bases). CDR3 size: 13 residues. Trimming cost V 5 bases and J 1 base, with 6 bases left between them. Germline values: CDR1 LGHNA, CDR2 YNFKEQ.

CDR3 protein: CAWNRLAGESNEQFF. The CDR3 DNA follows: TGTGCCTGGAATCGCTTAGCGGGAGAGAGCAATGAGCAGTTCTTC. The rearrangement joins TRBV30 to TRBJ2-1, with 9 bases that match TRBD2. Unmatched junction bases numbered 10, after V lost 4 bases and J lost 6 bases. Germline CDR1 GTSNPN, CDR2 SVGIG (reference sequence). This CDR3 has 15 amino acids.

The CDR3 reads CATSKEGGPRETQYF. CDR3 nucleotide sequence: TGTGCCACCAGCAAGGAGGGAGGGCCGCGGGAGACCCAGTACTTC. The chain joins TRBV15 to TRBJ2-5, with 7 bases identical to TRBD2. Germline assignment: CDR1 LNHNV and CDR2 YYDKDF (reference sequence). The V gene end was trimmed by 4 bases and the J gene end by 5 bases; junction bases not matched to a gene: 10. The CDR3 runs to 15 residues. The complete variable domain, with remaining parts taken from reference TRBV15 and TRBJ2-5, reads DAMVIQNPRYQVTQFGKPVTLSCSQTLNHNVMYWYQQKSSQAPKLLFHYYDKDFNNEADTPDNFQSRRPNTSFCFLDIRSPGLGDTAMYLCATSKEGGPRETQYFGPGTRLLVL.

The genes are TRBV10-2 and TRBJ2-5; 9 positions agree with TRBD1. The germline CDR1 and CDR2 sequences are WSHSY and SAAADI. Unmatched junction bases numbered 1, after V lost 6 bases and J lost 2 bases. CDR3 length: 13 residues. This chain's CDR3 is CASRGTGQETQYF. The CDR3 DNA is TGCGCCAGCAGAGGGACAGGGCAAGAGACCCAGTACTTC.

The genes are TRBV28 and TRBJ2-7; 10 bases are shared with TRBD1. The junction had 5 bases not matched to a gene; V was cut back by 6 bases and J by 3 bases. In germline, CDR1 is MDHEN, CDR2 SYDVKM. This CDR3 has 14 amino acids. CDR3 amino acids: CASRTGQGNYEQYF. The CDR3 DNA follows: TGTGCCAGCAGAACGGGACAGGGGAACTACGAGCAGTACTTC.

This clone turned up a few times. The rearrangement links TRBV29-1 to TRBJ2-7; 11 positions match TRBD1. V dropped 7 bases and J dropped 6; count of bases not matched to a gene: 8. The germline V gene encodes CDR1 SQVTM and CDR2 ANQGSEA. The CDR3 has 13 amino acids. The CDR3: CSAWRDRGGEQYF. In DNA form, the CDR3 reads TGCAGCGCTTGGAGGGACAGGGGGGGCGAGCAGTACTTC.

This chain connects TRBV10-3 to TRBJ2-1; D unclear. The ends were cut back, 0 bases at V and 8 bases at J, with 5 bases in the middle. The CDR3 contains 12 residues. Germline CDR1 ENHRY, CDR2 SYGVKD. The CDR3 DNA reads as TGTGCCATCAGTGAGTCTGGCGATGAGCAGTTCTTC. Translating gives CAISESGDEQFF.

This clone appeared a few times. The chain has TRBV4-1 and TRBJ2-4, with D hard to call. The length of the CDR3 is 15 residues. The germline V gene encodes CDR1 MGHRA and CDR2 YSYEKL. With 0 bases removed from V and 8 bases from J, the gap between germline ends came to 14 bases. CDR3 coding DNA: TGCGCCAGCAGCCAAGATGCGACTCCCAAGGACATTCAGTACTTC. Protein sequence: CASSQDATPKDIQYF.

The chain uses TRBV10-3 and TRBJ1-1; 9 positions agree with TRBD1. Germline CDR1 is ENHRY and CDR2 is SYGVKD. The CDR3 totals 17 residues. Trimming removed 6 bases from V and 2 bases from J; junction bases left unmatched: 13. CDR3 bases: TGTGCCATCAGCCTCGGGACAGGGTCGGAGAAAAACACTGAAGCTTTCTTT. Translated: CAISLGTGSEKNTEAFF.

The genes are TRBV6-5 and TRBJ2-7, with 9 bases aligning to TRBD1. V lost 5 bases and J lost 6; bases outside the gene matches: 8. Germline V gene data show CDR1 as MNHEY and CDR2 as SVGAGI. CDR3 length: 14 residues. CDR3 nucleotides: TGTGCCAGCAGTCGCGGGACAGGGTTTGGCGAGCAGTACTTC. Its translation is CASSRGTGFGEQYF.

The J gene is TRBJ2-5, the V gene TRBV7-9; 7 bases align to TRBD2. CDR3 size: 15 residues. The V gene end was trimmed by 5 bases and the J gene end by 4 bases; junction bases not matched to a gene: 10. Germline lookup yields CDR1 SEHNR and CDR2 FQNEAQ (reference sequence). The CDR3 is CASSRTGGLGETQYF. In DNA, the CDR3 is TGTGCCAGCAGCCGTACGGGAGGTTTAGGAGAGACCCAGTACTTC.

V gene TRBV7-2 combines with J gene TRBJ2-1; no clear D gene. The CDR3 runs 15 residues. CDR1 and CDR2 (germline): SGHTA, FQGNSA. With 1 base removed from V and 6 bases from J, the gap between germline ends came to 13 bases. This CDR3 is CASSLGRQPVNEQFF. CDR3 coding DNA: TGTGCCAGCAGCTTAGGGCGGCAGCCGGTCAATGAGCAGTTCTTC.

The chain couples TRBV25-1 to TRBJ1-1; possibly TRBD1 for D (6 bases). V shed 4 bases and J shed 5 bases, with 11 bases lying between them. Germline CDR1 is MGHDK and CDR2 is SYGVNS. This CDR3 is built from 13 residues. The CDR3 nucleotides are TGTGCCAGCAGTGGGAAGGGGGGGACTGAAGCTTTCTTT. Protein: CASSGKGGTEAFF.